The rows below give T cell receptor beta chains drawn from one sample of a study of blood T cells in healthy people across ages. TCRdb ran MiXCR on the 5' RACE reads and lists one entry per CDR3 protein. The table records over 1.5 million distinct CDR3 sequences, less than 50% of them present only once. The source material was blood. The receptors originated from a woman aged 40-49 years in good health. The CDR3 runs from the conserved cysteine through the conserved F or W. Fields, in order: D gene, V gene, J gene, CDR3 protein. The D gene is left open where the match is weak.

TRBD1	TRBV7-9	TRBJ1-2	CASSFKGANYGYTF
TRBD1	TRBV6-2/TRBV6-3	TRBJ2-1	CASRKTGMFYNEQFF
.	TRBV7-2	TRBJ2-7	CASLAGGGGRYEQYF
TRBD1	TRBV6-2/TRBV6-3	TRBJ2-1	CASSFGQGAYNEQFF
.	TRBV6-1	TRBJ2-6	CASSKKDTSSGANVLTF
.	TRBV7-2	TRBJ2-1	CASSPKEGYWDSYNEQFF
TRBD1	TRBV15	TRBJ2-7	CATSIGVRDRVSYEQYF
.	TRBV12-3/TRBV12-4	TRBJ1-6	CASSSGTLASPLHF
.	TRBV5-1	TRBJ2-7	CASSLSFGALSYERYF
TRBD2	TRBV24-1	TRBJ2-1	CATSDTSGSYNEQFF
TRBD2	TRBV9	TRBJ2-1	CASSTRGGMASNEQFF
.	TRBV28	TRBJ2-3	CASWARSGDTQYF
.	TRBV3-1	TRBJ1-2	CASSQDVQSNYGYTF
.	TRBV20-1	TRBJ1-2	CSASSANYGYTF
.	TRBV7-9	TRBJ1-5	CASSLESGANQPQHF
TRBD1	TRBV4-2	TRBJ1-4	CASSQDTRYSTGANEKLFF
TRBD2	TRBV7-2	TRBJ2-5	CASSSWTSGEAQYF
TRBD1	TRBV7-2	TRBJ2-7	CASSLYDRGEQYF
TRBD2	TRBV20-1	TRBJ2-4	CSPTRTGGTKNIQYF
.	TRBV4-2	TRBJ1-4	CASSPEGGAFLNEKLFF
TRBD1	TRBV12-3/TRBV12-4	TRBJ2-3	CAITSYGTESTDTQYF
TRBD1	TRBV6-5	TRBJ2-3	CASRRQGASIDTQYF